Shown below are 19 T cell receptor beta chains from a single sample sequenced in a study of T cell responses to AZD1222 COVID-19 vaccine. The method was immunoSEQ multiplex PCR; TCRdb's version includes in-frame clones alone and lacks a portion of them. The repertoire consists of more than 95,000 clones, with around 89% occurring once and the leading ten covering roughly 7%. The sequencing here drew on peripheral blood, taken 28 days after the second AZD1222 dose. The receptors stem from an adult who received the AZD1222 COVID-19 vaccine.

This clone has only one observation. The chain carries TRBV7-9 and TRBJ2-2; the D is unclear. V lost 6 bases, J lost 8 bases, and 7 bases lay in between. The CDR3 is made up of 11 amino acids. Germline V gene data show CDR1 as SEHNR and CDR2 as FQNEAQ (reference sequence). CDR3 in DNA: TGTGCCAGCAGTCAATCAGGGGAGCTGTTTTTT. Its protein product is CASSQSGELFF.

V usage is TRBV11-3 and J usage is TRBJ2-5; TRBD2 might be the D (5 bases). In germline, CDR1 is SGHNT, CDR2 YENEEA. This CDR3 is 16 amino acids long. Trimming stripped 2 bases from V and 2 bases from J, with 15 bases between. This CDR3 is CASSLRPGMEQETQYF. The CDR3 DNA follows: TGTGCCAGCAGCTTACGGCCGGGAATGGAGCAAGAGACCCAGTACTTC.

The chain recombines TRBV6-5 with TRBJ1-4, with TRBD1 identical over 7 bases. Germline CDR1 and CDR2: MNHEY and SVGAGI. CDR3 length: 15 amino acids. The V segment lost 6 bases and the J segment 8 bases; nucleotides outside the gene matches: 12. The CDR3 region is CASSSRQGWNEKLFF. CDR3 coding DNA: TGTGCCAGCAGCTCCAGACAGGGTTGGAACGAAAAACTGTTTTTT.

The chain recombines TRBV7-2 with TRBJ1-1, with a tentative D call TRBD1 (5 bases). This CDR3 has 17 residues. Germline assignment: CDR1 SGHTA and CDR2 FQGNSA. V lost 5 bases and J lost 0, with 19 bases in between. The CDR3 loop reads CASSIRDGRIMNTEAFF. The CDR3 DNA reads as TGTGCCAGCAGCATCCGGGACGGACGAATAATGAACACTGAAGCTTTCTTT.

This chain connects TRBV6-1 to TRBJ2-4; 7 nucleotides line up with TRBD2. In germline, CDR1 is MNHNS, CDR2 SASEGT. The CDR3 is made up of 17 amino acids. V dropped 1 base and J dropped 9; count of bases not matched to a gene: 15. The CDR3 bases are TGTGCCAGCAGTGAAGACCCAGCTAGCGGATCCTTCGGCATTCAGTACTTC. Residues: CASSEDPASGSFGIQYF.

This clone has a single count. This rearrangement joins TRBV3-1 (or the pseudogene TRBV3-2) to TRBJ1-2, with a possible D match to TRBD1 (5 bases). CDR1 and CDR2 from the germline V gene are LGHDT and YNNKEL (reference sequence). V was clipped by 1 base and J by 4 bases, with 16 bases between them. The CDR3 spans 16 residues. The CDR3 sequence: CASSQVSEGEGYGYTF. The CDR3 DNA reads TGTGCCAGCAGCCAAGTCTCTGAAGGGGAAGGCTATGGCTACACCTTC.

This clone was counted a single time. This chain links TRBV2 with TRBJ1-2; no reliable D call. Germline V gives CDR1 SNHLY, CDR2 FYNNEI. The V end was cut by 2 bases, the J end by 5 bases, with 9 bases between. The CDR3 has 13 amino acids. In nucleotides, the CDR3 is TGTGCCAGCAGTGAAAGTCGGCAATATGGCTACACCTTC. Amino acids: CASSESRQYGYTF.

The chain joins TRBV7-9 to TRBJ1-2, with D unclear. The CDR3 spans 14 residues. Germline assignment: CDR1 SEHNR and CDR2 FQNEAQ (reference sequence). The V end was cut by 1 base, the J end by 0 bases, with 6 bases between. CDR3: CASSLGDPNYGYTF. The CDR3 nucleotides are TGTGCCAGCAGCTTAGGCGATCCTAACTATGGCTACACCTTC.

The genes are TRBV9 and TRBJ2-5; 8 bases map to TRBD1. J lost 3 bases, V lost 0 bases, and 4 bases had no gene match. The length of the CDR3 is 15 residues. Germline V gene lookup returns CDR1 SGDLS and CDR2 YYNGEE. The CDR3 nucleotides are TGTGCCAGCAGCGTAGCAGGGGGCATAGAAGAGACCCAGTACTTC. Protein: CASSVAGGIEETQYF.

This chain uses TRBV4-1 with TRBJ2-7; D remains ambiguous. Trimming left V 3 bases short and J 0 bases short, with 15 bases between. The CDR3 is 16 amino acids. CDR1 MGHRA and CDR2 YSYEKL come from the germline V gene. This CDR3 reads CASSHPGPGSSYEQYF. CDR3 DNA: TGCGCCAGCAGCCATCCCGGCCCGGGTAGCTCCTACGAGCAGTACTTC.

CDR3 sequence: CASSFDRGNYGYTF. The DNA of the CDR3 is TGTGCCAGCAGCTTTGACAGGGGTAACTATGGCTACACCTTC. This chain connects TRBV7-9 to TRBJ1-2; 8 nucleotides agree with TRBD1. V was pared by 3 bases and J by 1 base, with 1 base of the junction left unmatched. The CDR3 sequence is 14 residues long. Germline assignment: CDR1 SEHNR and CDR2 FQNEAQ (reference sequence).

This clone was observed a single time. The chain is built from TRBV4-3 and TRBJ2-5; unclear D gene. The germline V gene has CDR1 LGHNA and CDR2 YSLEER. V was trimmed by 6 bases and J by 0 bases, leaving 11 bases between them. This CDR3 has 14 residues. CDR3 nucleotide sequence: TGCGCCAGCAGTGAAGGACGGCACCAAGAGACCCAGTACTTC. Translation gives CASSEGRHQETQYF.

The CDR3 protein is CASSMGQNTGELFF. The CDR3 DNA reads as TGTGCCAGTAGTATGGGGCAGAACACCGGGGAGCTGTTTTTT. The V gene is TRBV19, the J gene TRBJ2-2; a weak D match, TRBD1 (5 bases). Trimming cost V 3 bases and J 1 base, with 6 bases left between them. Germline lookup yields CDR1 LNHDA and CDR2 SQIVND (reference sequence). The CDR3 runs 14 residues.

This chain links TRBV5-6 with TRBJ1-1; D unclear. The ends were cut back, 0 bases at V and 3 bases at J, with 6 bases in the middle. This CDR3 comprises 13 residues. Germline V CDR1 and CDR2: SGHDT, YYEEEE. The DNA of the CDR3 is TGTGCCAGCAGCTTGGTAAGTGACACTGAAGCTTTCTTT. It encodes CASSLVSDTEAFF.

This rearrangement joins TRBV30 to TRBJ2-6, with D uncertain. Germline CDR1 and CDR2: GTSNPN and SVGIG (reference sequence). Trimming removed 1 base from V and 0 bases from J, with 10 bases in between. This CDR3 comprises 16 residues. CDR3 sequence: CAWSAVKTSGANVLTF. Here the CDR3 DNA reads TGTGCCTGGAGTGCGGTCAAAACCTCTGGGGCCAACGTCCTGACTTTC. Combining the CDR3 with reference TRBV30 and TRBJ2-6 gives the whole variable domain SQTIHQWPATLVQPVGSPLSLECTVEGTSNPNLYWYRQAAGRGLQLLFYSVGIGQISSEVPQNLSASRPQDRQFILSSKKLLLSDSGFYLCAWSAVKTSGANVLTFGAGSRLTVL.

DNA for the CDR3: TGTGCCAGCAGCTTAGAGATAGCGGGAGAACAAGAGACCCAGTACTTC. Protein: CASSLEIAGEQETQYF. The rearrangement uses TRBV7-9 and TRBJ2-5; the match to TRBD2 covers 9 bases. Germline assignment: CDR1 SEHNR and CDR2 FQNEAQ (reference sequence). V trimming: 1 base; J trimming: 2 bases; junction bases outside the gene matches: 5. This CDR3 contains 16 residues.

The chain uses TRBV4-2 and TRBJ2-7; 16 nucleotides align to TRBD2. The CDR3 is made up of 18 amino acids. J gave up 2 bases and V 4 bases, and 8 bases lay outside the gene matches. Germline CDR1 LGHNA, CDR2 YNFKEQ. This CDR3 reads CASSPGLAGGPGAYEQYF. The CDR3 DNA reads TGTGCCAGCAGCCCGGGACTAGCGGGAGGGCCTGGCGCCTACGAGCAGTACTTC.

This clone has a single count. This chain joins TRBV11-2 and TRBJ1-3; no clear D. The V and J ends lost 5 bases and 0 bases respectively, with 11 bases between them. The germline CDR1 and CDR2 sequences are SGHAT and FQNNGV. There are 15 residues in the CDR3. CDR3 residues: CASSPPGSSGNTIYF. DNA for the CDR3: TGTGCCAGCAGCCCACCCGGTAGCTCTGGAAACACCATATATTTT.

The chain uses TRBV9 and TRBJ2-7, with a weak D call TRBD2 (5 bases). Germline V CDR1 and CDR2: SGDLS, YYNGEE. The V and J ends lost 0 bases and 5 bases respectively, with 9 bases between them. The CDR3 covers 13 residues. CDR3 region: CASSVVSGHEQYF. CDR3 bases: TGTGCCAGCAGCGTAGTCAGCGGACACGAGCAGTACTTC.